What follows describes a single TCR beta chain. Its antigen is undetermined. This sample stems from a study of T cells in localized non-small cell lung cancer. Points from the study as a whole: Heterogeneity cannot be ruled out, as sequencing used one tumor region only. The highest T cell clonality was in uninvolved adjacent lung, above tumor. Longer survival (overall) was linked to higher T cell density in blood. A median roughly 57 of the top 100 tumor clones appeared in adjacent lung.

CDR3 length: 18 amino acids. In germline, CDR1 is SGHRS, CDR2 YFSETQ. Trimming left V 0 bases short and J 5 bases short, with 23 bases between. The protocol was immunoSEQ multiplex PCR, while the TCRdb copy is restricted to in-frame clones and leaves out a portion. The sample contains 8,500 or so clones, less than 60% of which appear only once. This chain links TRBV5-1 with TRBJ2-5; a weak D match, TRBD1 (6 bases). The sample in question was lymph node tissue, obtained before any cancer treatment. The TCR sequence derives from a male donor at least 60 years old with stage I squamous cell lung carcinoma. As DNA, the CDR3 is TGCGCCAGCAGCTTGGGGCCCGGTTCGGCAGGGGACGGGGAGACCCAGTACTTC. It translates to CASSLGPGSAGDGETQYF.